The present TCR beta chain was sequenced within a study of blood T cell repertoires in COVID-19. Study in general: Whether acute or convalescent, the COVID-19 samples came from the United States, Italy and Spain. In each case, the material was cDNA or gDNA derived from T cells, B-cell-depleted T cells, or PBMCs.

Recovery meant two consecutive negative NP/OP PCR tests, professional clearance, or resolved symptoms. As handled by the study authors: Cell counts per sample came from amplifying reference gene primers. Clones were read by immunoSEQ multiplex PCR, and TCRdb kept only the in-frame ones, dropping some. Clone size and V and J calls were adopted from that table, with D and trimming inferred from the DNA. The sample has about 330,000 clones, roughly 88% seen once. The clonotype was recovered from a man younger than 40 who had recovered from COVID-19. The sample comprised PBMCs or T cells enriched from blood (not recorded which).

CDR3 sequence reads: CASSGTGAGYTF. The CDR3 DNA reads as TGTGCCAGCAGCGGGACAGGGGCTGGCTACACCTTC. The V gene is TRBV6-6, the J gene TRBJ1-2, with 10 bases fitting TRBD1. V shed 6 bases and J 7 bases; nucleotides not matched to a gene: 2. Per the germline V gene, CDR1 is MNHNY and CDR2 is SVGAGI (reference sequence). The CDR3 has 12 amino acids.